One and the same sample provided the 6 T cell receptor beta chains below, sequenced in a study of cytotoxic CD8 clonotypes in ibrutinib-treated CLL. Measured with immunoSEQ multiplex PCR; TCRdb has only the in-frame clones, and not every one. The data show 300,000 to 350,000 clones, roughly 79% seen once. The material sequenced was PBMCs, taken before ibrutinib treatment. The source of these receptors is a human donor with chronic lymphocytic leukemia.

CDR3 DNA: TGTGCCTGGAGCAACAGGGCCCGAAGTACTGAAGCTTTCTTT. Translating gives CAWSNRARSTEAFF. This chain links TRBV30 with TRBJ1-1; tentatively, D is TRBD1 (6 bases). V dropped 3 bases and J dropped 5 bases, with 16 bases sitting between them. CDR3 length: 14 residues. Per germline, CDR1 GTSNPN and CDR2 SVGIG (reference sequence). Complete variable domain (other parts from reference TRBV30 and TRBJ1-1): SQTIHQWPATLVQPVGSPLSLECTVEGTSNPNLYWYRQAAGRGLQLLFYSVGIGQISSEVPQNLSASRPQDRQFILSSKKLLLSDSGFYLCAWSNRARSTEAFFGQGTRLTVV.

This clone was counted between two and nine times. The chain links TRBV4-3 to TRBJ2-2; D possibly corresponds to TRBD2 (6 bases). CDR3 length: 17 amino acids. Germline assignment: CDR1 LGHNA and CDR2 YSLEER. With 1 base removed from V and 5 bases from J, the gap between germline ends came to 17 bases. In nucleotides, the CDR3 is TGCGCCAGCAGCCAAGTGTTGGAGGGCGGAGGGACCGGGGAGCTGTTTTTT. It translates to CASSQVLEGGGTGELFF.

CDR3 loop: CASSLGGSGNTIYF. CDR3 DNA sequence: TGTGCCAGCAGTCTGGGGGGCTCTGGAAACACCATATATTTT. V is TRBV6-5 and J is TRBJ1-3; D is possibly TRBD1 (5 bases). The CDR3 has 14 residues. Germline loops: CDR1 MNHEY, CDR2 SVGAGI. With 5 bases removed from V and 0 bases from J, the gap between germline ends came to 8 bases.

J is TRBJ2-2 and V is TRBV6-5; D gene ambiguous. V lost 4 bases and J 5 bases, leaving 8 bases between the germline ends. Per germline, CDR1 MNHEY and CDR2 SVGAGI. CDR3 length: 13 amino acids. This CDR3 reads CASSLDPTGELFF. The CDR3 DNA reads as TGTGCCAGCAGTTTGGACCCTACCGGGGAGCTGTTTTTT.

The chain carries TRBV14 and TRBJ1-1; no definite D call. This CDR3 region has 13 residues. Deletions cut 4 bases from V and 4 bases from J, with 10 bases between. Germline values: CDR1 SGHDN, CDR2 FVKESK. CDR3 residues: CASSRTSGTEAFF. The CDR3 DNA reads as TGTGCCAGCAGCCGGACTTCGGGCACTGAAGCTTTCTTT.

The V call is TRBV28, the J call TRBJ2-7; possibly TRBD2 for D (7 bases). CDR3 length: 16 amino acids. CDR1 MDHEN and CDR2 SYDVKM come from the germline V gene. V was cut by 1 base and J by 4 bases, with 17 bases left in between. CDR3 sequence reads: CASSLFGGGGVYEQYF. The CDR3 nucleotides read TGTGCCAGCAGTTTATTTGGCGGGGGCGGTGTTTACGAGCAGTACTTC. Full variable domain (outside the CDR3, taken from reference TRBV28 and TRBJ2-7): DVKVTQSSRYLVKRTGEKVFLECVQDMDHENMFWYRQDPGLGLRLIYFSYDVKMKEKGDIPEGYSVSREKKERFSLILESASTNQTSMYLCASSLFGGGGVYEQYFGPGTRLTVT.